Listed below are T cell receptor beta chains from one sample, sequenced in a study of neurological immune-mediated disorders. TCRdb used MiXCR to reprocess the 5' RACE reads, holding one entry per CDR3 protein. Of fewer than 80,000 distinct CDR3 sequences listed, less than 5.5% are singletons. Material for sequencing was PBMCs. Every receptor here comes from a woman in her twenties or thirties with multiple sclerosis. The conserved cysteine and the conserved F or W are not part of the CDR3 here. Each record gives: J gene, V gene, CDR3 protein.

j_call: TRBJ2-1; v_call: TRBV7-6; cdr3_aa: ASSNRDRGYNEQF
j_call: TRBJ2-5; v_call: TRBV20-1; cdr3_aa: SAIDRVGKTQY
j_call: TRBJ2-5; v_call: TRBV12-3/TRBV12-4; cdr3_aa: ASSLARGKTQY
j_call: TRBJ2-2; v_call: TRBV29-1; cdr3_aa: SGAVSGANTGELF
j_call: TRBJ2-1; v_call: TRBV7-2; cdr3_aa: ASSLGTYNEQF
j_call: TRBJ1-4; v_call: TRBV18; cdr3_aa: ASSRTPTTSNEKLF
j_call: TRBJ2-5; v_call: TRBV5-1; cdr3_aa: ASSLGQFQETQY
j_call: TRBJ1-1; v_call: TRBV6-5; cdr3_aa: ASGLNTEAF
j_call: TRBJ1-1; v_call: TRBV10-3; cdr3_aa: AISDKGVGNTEAF
j_call: TRBJ2-3; v_call: TRBV4-1; cdr3_aa: ASSQQGTSGGDTQY
j_call: TRBJ2-7; v_call: TRBV12-3/TRBV12-4; cdr3_aa: ASSESGASREQY
j_call: TRBJ2-3; v_call: TRBV7-2; cdr3_aa: ASSLVRSVTDTQY
j_call: TRBJ2-7; v_call: TRBV20-1; cdr3_aa: SARWNYEQY
j_call: TRBJ1-2; v_call: TRBV20-1; cdr3_aa: SANRDRDYGYT
j_call: TRBJ2-2; v_call: TRBV9; cdr3_aa: ASGVGAQRSTGELF
j_call: TRBJ2-2; v_call: TRBV12-3/TRBV12-4; cdr3_aa: ASSLASSANTGELF
j_call: TRBJ2-4; v_call: TRBV29-1; cdr3_aa: SVAASGFANIQY
j_call: TRBJ2-7; v_call: TRBV28; cdr3_aa: ASNRAAGEQY
j_call: TRBJ1-2; v_call: TRBV27; cdr3_aa: ASRDPRVPYGYT
j_call: TRBJ1-3; v_call: TRBV7-2; cdr3_aa: ASSLVGVGKTIY
j_call: TRBJ1-1; v_call: TRBV20-1; cdr3_aa: SATGGTRTEAF
j_call: TRBJ2-3; v_call: TRBV7-9; cdr3_aa: ASSVSSGGFTDTQY
j_call: TRBJ1-5; v_call: TRBV6-1; cdr3_aa: ASSEEVPQH
j_call: TRBJ2-7; v_call: TRBV2; cdr3_aa: ASRENGQAYEQY
j_call: TRBJ2-3; v_call: TRBV5-6; cdr3_aa: ASSLERTGDLDTQY
j_call: TRBJ2-1; v_call: TRBV11-2; cdr3_aa: ASSLRGTGNEQF
j_call: TRBJ2-3; v_call: TRBV5-1; cdr3_aa: ASSRDSASDTQY
j_call: TRBJ2-3; v_call: TRBV5-1; cdr3_aa: ASSKGTSGGLDTQY
j_call: TRBJ2-1; v_call: TRBV20-1; cdr3_aa: SARDITSGGANEQF
j_call: TRBJ1-2; v_call: TRBV12-3/TRBV12-4; cdr3_aa: ASRNTGTGGLGYT
j_call: TRBJ2-6; v_call: TRBV20-1; cdr3_aa: SARDLPGANVLT
j_call: TRBJ1-3; v_call: TRBV7-8; cdr3_aa: ASSLRGGGNTIY
j_call: TRBJ2-4; v_call: TRBV20-1; cdr3_aa: SAPRGGGDIQY
j_call: TRBJ1-1; v_call: TRBV12-3/TRBV12-4; cdr3_aa: ASSSPGGGTEAF
j_call: TRBJ1-1; v_call: TRBV3-1; cdr3_aa: ASGRKNTEAF
j_call: TRBJ1-5; v_call: TRBV3-1; cdr3_aa: ASSFRGGPQH
j_call: TRBJ1-1; v_call: TRBV27; cdr3_aa: ASRRDLAYTEAF
j_call: TRBJ1-2; v_call: TRBV5-1; cdr3_aa: ASSLDRPELDGYT
j_call: TRBJ2-5; v_call: TRBV28; cdr3_aa: ASSLWAGETQY
j_call: TRBJ1-5; v_call: TRBV5-5; cdr3_aa: ASSWSGGKDSNQPQH
j_call: TRBJ2-3; v_call: TRBV20-1; cdr3_aa: SARGTSGWGGTDTQY